This is a list of T cell receptor beta chains from one sample in a study of identifying expanded T cells in peripheral blood. Method: immunoSEQ multiplex PCR; TCRdb's copy keeps in-frame clones and lacks some. The sample contains about 100,000 clones, around 88% of which appear only once. Sequenced: blood. All receptors derive from a person aged 18 to 75 in good health. Each CDR3 is given with its conserved first and last residue. D genes are given only for firm matches. Size tells how often a clone was seen (once, few, many) or the class of an expanded clone, and some rows leave it out.

length,J,D,size,V,DNA,CDR3
16,TRBJ1-2,-,-,TRBV5-1,TGCGCCAGCAGCTTGGTGGCAGGGCCTGGATTAGGAGGATACACCTTC,CASSLVAGPGLGGYTF
12,TRBJ2-7,-,-,TRBV2,TGTGCCAGCAGCGGGACACCCTACGAGCAGTACTTC,CASSGTPYEQYF
17,TRBJ2-2,-,-,TRBV15,TGTGCCACCAGCAGAGAGCGGACAACCTTAAACACCGGGGAGCTGTTTTTT,CATSRERTTLNTGELFF
15,TRBJ2-5,TRBD1,-,TRBV11-2,TGTGCCAGCAGCTCGGGACAGCCTGGGGCAGAGACCCAGTACTTC,CASSSGQPGAETQYF
13,TRBJ2-7,-,-,TRBV19,TGTGCCAGTAGCTTAATTCAGGGATACGAGCAGTACTTC,CASSLIQGYEQYF
15,TRBJ2-4,-,-,TRBV6-5,TGTGCCAGCAGGGCCCCTGGGGCCTCGGAAAACATTCAGTACTTC,CASRAPGASENIQYF
16,TRBJ2-5,-,-,TRBV7-6,TGTGCCAGCAGCTTAAGGATCGGGACGCTATTAGAGACCCAGTACTTC,CASSLRIGTLLETQYF
17,TRBJ2-6,-,-,TRBV27,TGTGCCAGCAGTTTAGTCCACCCAGCCACTGGGGCCAACGTCCTGACTTTC,CASSLVHPATGANVLTF
14,TRBJ2-5,-,-,TRBV7-8,TGTGCCAGCAGCGGTCGGGGTTTGCAAGAGACCCAGTACTTC,CASSGRGLQETQYF
11,TRBJ2-7,-,once,TRBV6-5,TGTGCCAGCAGTCCCTCCCACGAGCAGTACTTC,CASSPSHEQYF
19,TRBJ1-5,-,-,TRBV21-1,TGTGCCAGCAGCAAAGCTCGGTACGAGGGGGGGGGTGGTCGCCAGCCCCAGCATTTT,CASSKARYEGGGGRQPQHF
13,TRBJ1-4,-,-,TRBV7-9,TGTGCCAGCAGCTTGGGGGCCAATGAAAAACTGTTTTTT,CASSLGANEKLFF
15,TRBJ2-7,-,-,TRBV4-3,TGCGCCAGCAGCCAAGATTTCTCAATCAGCTACGAGCAGTACTTC,CASSQDFSISYEQYF
11,TRBJ2-5,-,-,TRBV6-6,TGTGCCAGCAGTTACGGCCGGACCCAGTACTTC,CASSYGRTQYF
15,TRBJ2-5,TRBD1,once,TRBV4-2,TGTGCCAGCAGCCAAGCTGGGACAGGGGTTGAGACCCAGTACTTC,CASSQAGTGVETQYF
13,TRBJ2-3,-,-,TRBV7-6,TGTGCCAGCAGCTTAGGCCCCACAGATACGCAGTATTTT,CASSLGPTDTQYF